This T cell receptor beta chain was obtained from a study of PD-1 blockade in classical Hodgkin lymphoma. Across the study: Patients were treated with nivolumab at 3 mg/kg, and this was given intravenously every 2 weeks. Whole-study results and caveats: Unlike CD8+ TCR diversity, which did not rise significantly by C4D1, CD4+ TCR diversity did. Complete responders started with a diversity level that resembled newly diagnosed patients at baseline.

Patients all relapsed after autologous stem cell transplantation, and there was variation in brentuximab vedotin exposure. Patients' outcomes at their best amounted to complete response, partial response or progressive disease. Germline V CDR1 and CDR2: ENHRY, SYGVKD. V lost 4 bases, J lost 11 bases, and 11 bases lay in between. The CDR3 totals 11 residues. A note on this clone: Its antigen is as yet unknown.

TCRdb's table, derived via immunoSEQ multiplex PCR, lists solely in-frame clones and lacks some. Here the sample spans 24,000 or so clones, almost 70% being singletons. The receptor was derived from a human donor with classical Hodgkin lymphoma. This chain links TRBV10-3 with TRBJ2-5; a possible D gene is TRBD2 (5 bases). This specimen consisted of peripheral blood mononuclear cells (PBMCs), obtained at baseline. This chain's CDR3 is CAISVLEEQYF. The CDR3 DNA reads as TGTGCCATCAGTGTACTAGAGGAGCAGTACTTC.